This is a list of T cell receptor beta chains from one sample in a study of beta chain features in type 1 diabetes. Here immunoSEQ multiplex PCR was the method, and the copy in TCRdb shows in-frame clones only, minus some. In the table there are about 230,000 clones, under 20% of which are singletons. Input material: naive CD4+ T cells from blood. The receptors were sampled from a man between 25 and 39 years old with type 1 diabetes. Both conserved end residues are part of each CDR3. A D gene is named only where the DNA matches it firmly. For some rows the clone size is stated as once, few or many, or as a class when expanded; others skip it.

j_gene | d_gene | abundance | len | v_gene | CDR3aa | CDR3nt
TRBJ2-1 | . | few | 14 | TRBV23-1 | CASLIAVPSNEQFF | TGCGCCAGCCTGATAGCAGTACCTTCCAATGAGCAGTTCTTC
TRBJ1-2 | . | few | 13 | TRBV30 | CAWTPRGSYGYTF | TGTGCCTGGACCCCCCGGGGAAGCTATGGCTACACCTTC
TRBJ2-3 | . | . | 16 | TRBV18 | CASSPGVGGFTDTQYF | TGTGCCAGCTCACCCGGAGTTGGAGGTTTCACAGATACGCAGTATTTT
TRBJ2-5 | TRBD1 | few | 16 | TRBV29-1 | CSVANRQGPRQETQYF | TGCAGCGTCGCCAATCGACAGGGGCCCCGCCAAGAGACCCAGTACTTC
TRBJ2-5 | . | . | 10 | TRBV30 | CASLGETQYF | TGTGCCTCGCTAGGGGAGACCCAGTACTTC
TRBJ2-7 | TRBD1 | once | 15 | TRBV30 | CAWASPGQGGYEQYF | TGTGCCTGGGCATCTCCGGGACAGGGGGGATACGAGCAGTACTTC
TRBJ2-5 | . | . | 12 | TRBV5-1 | CASGTSQETQYF | TGCGCCAGCGGGACTTCTCAAGAGACCCAGTACTTC
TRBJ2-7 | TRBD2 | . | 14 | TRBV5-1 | CASSPGTSGYEQYF | TGCGCCAGCAGCCCCGGGACTAGCGGCTACGAGCAGTACTTC
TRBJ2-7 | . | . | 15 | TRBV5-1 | CASSRGQVSSYEQYF | TGCGCCAGCAGCCGGGGGCAGGTAAGCTCCTACGAGCAGTACTTC
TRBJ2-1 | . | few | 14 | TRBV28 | CASRLGEHYNEQFF | TGTGCCAGCAGATTGGGGGAACACTACAATGAGCAGTTCTTC
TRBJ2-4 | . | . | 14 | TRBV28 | CASSFGGEENIQYF | TGTGCCAGCAGTTTTGGTGGAGAAGAAAACATTCAGTACTTC
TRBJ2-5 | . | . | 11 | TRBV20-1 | CSARDQETQYF | TGCAGTGCTAGAGACCAAGAGACCCAGTACTTC
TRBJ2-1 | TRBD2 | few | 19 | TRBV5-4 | CASSLKAGTSGRAHNEQFF | TGTGCCAGCAGCTTGAAGGCGGGGACTAGCGGGAGGGCCCACAATGAGCAGTTCTTC
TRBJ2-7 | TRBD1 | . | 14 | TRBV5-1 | CASSPDGTGGEQYF | TGCGCCAGCAGCCCCGACGGGACAGGGGGCGAGCAGTACTTC
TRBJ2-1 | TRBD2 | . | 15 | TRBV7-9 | CASTPSGGSYNEQFF | TGTGCCAGCACCCCTAGCGGGGGCTCCTACAATGAGCAGTTCTTC
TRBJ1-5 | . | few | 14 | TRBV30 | CAWTGQTGNQPQHF | TGTGCCTGGACCGGACAGACTGGCAATCAGCCCCAGCATTTT
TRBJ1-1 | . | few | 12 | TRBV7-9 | CASSTSGTEAFF | TGTGCCAGCAGCACATCCGGGACCGAAGCTTTCTTT
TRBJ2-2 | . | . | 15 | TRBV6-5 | CASRARVANTGELFF | TGTGCCAGCAGGGCTAGGGTTGCGAACACCGGGGAGCTGTTTTTT
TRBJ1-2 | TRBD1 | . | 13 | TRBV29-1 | CSAGQGMGYGYTF | TGCAGCGCCGGACAGGGAATGGGCTATGGCTACACCTTC
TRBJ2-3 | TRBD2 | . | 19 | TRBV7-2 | CASSPTWGLAGGVTDTQYF | TGTGCCAGCAGCCCTACCTGGGGACTAGCGGGAGGGGTCACAGATACGCAGTATTTT
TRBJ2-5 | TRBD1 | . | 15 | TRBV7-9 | CASSPTGTAGETQYF | TGTGCCAGCAGCCCAACGGGGACAGCCGGAGAGACCCAGTACTTC
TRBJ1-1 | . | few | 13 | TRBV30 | CAWRSQGNTEAFF | TGTGCCTGGAGGAGCCAGGGCAACACTGAAGCTTTCTTT
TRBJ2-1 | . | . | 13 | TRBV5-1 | CASSLSSSYEQFF | TGCGCCAGCAGCTTGTCCTCCTCATACGAGCAGTTCTTC
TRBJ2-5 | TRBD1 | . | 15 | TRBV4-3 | CASSQDRTGRETQYF | TGCGCCAGCAGCCAAGATAGGACAGGGCGGGAGACCCAGTACTTC
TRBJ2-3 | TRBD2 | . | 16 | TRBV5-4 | CASSFPSGSEVDTQYF | TGTGCCAGCAGCTTCCCTAGCGGGAGTGAGGTAGATACGCAGTATTTT
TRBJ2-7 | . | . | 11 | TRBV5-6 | CASSGNYEQYF | TGTGCCAGCAGCGGTAACTACGAGCAGTACTTC
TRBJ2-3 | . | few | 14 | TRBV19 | CASSIGSSTDTQYF | TGTGCCAGTAGTATAGGTTCTAGCACAGATACGCAGTATTTT
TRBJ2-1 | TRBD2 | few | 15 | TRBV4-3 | CASSQLAGINNEQFF | TGCGCCAGCAGCCAGCTAGCGGGAATAAACAATGAGCAGTTCTTC
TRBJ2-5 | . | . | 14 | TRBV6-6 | CASRRTGTQETQYF | TGTGCCAGCAGGCGAACGGGGACCCAAGAGACCCAGTACTTC
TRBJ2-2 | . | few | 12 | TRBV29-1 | CSVARPVGMLFF | TGCAGCGTAGCGCGACCCGTGGGAATGCTGTTTTTT
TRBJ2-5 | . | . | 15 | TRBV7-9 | CASSPPGRVGETQYF | TGTGCCAGCAGCCCCCCGGGGCGCGTCGGAGAGACCCAGTACTTC
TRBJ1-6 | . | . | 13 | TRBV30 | CAWTYSYNSPLHF | TGTGCCTGGACGTACAGCTATAATTCACCCCTCCACTTT
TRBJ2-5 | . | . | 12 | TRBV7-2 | CASSTGKETQYF | TGTGCCAGCAGCACAGGGAAAGAGACCCAGTACTTC
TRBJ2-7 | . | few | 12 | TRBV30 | CAWSVLSHEQYF | TGTGCCTGGAGTGTTTTGAGTCACGAGCAGTACTTC
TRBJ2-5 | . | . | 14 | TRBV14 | CASSQVGREETQYF | TGTGCCAGCAGCCAAGTGGGCCGAGAAGAGACCCAGTACTTC
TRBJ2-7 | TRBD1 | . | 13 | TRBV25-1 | CASEGDRGGEQYF | TGTGCCAGCGAGGGGGACAGGGGAGGAGAGCAGTACTTC
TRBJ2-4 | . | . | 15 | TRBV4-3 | CASRDIPLGKNIQYF | TGCGCCAGCAGGGACATACCCTTGGGCAAAAACATTCAGTACTTC
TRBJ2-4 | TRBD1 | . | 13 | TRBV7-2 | CASSLDTGGVQYF | TGTGCCAGCAGCTTGGATACAGGGGGCGTTCAGTACTTC